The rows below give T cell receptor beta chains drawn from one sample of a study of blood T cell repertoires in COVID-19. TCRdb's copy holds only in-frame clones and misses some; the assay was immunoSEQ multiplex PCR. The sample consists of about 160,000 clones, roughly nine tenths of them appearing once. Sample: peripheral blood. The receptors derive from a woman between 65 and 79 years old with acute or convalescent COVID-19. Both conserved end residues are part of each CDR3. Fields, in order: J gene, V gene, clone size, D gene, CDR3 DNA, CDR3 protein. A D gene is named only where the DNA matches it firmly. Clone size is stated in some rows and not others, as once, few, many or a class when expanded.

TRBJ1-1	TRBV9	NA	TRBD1	TGTGCCAGCAAACCGGGACAGGAGATGAACACTGAAGCTTTCTTT	CASKPGQEMNTEAFF
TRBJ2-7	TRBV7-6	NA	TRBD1	TGTGCCAGCAGCTTAATGGTCGGACAGGGTGCAGCGGGCGAGCAGTACTTC	CASSLMVGQGAAGEQYF
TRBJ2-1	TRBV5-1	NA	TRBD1	TGCGCCAGCAGCTTGGAAGGGACAGGGCTTTCCAATGAGCAGTTCTTC	CASSLEGTGLSNEQFF
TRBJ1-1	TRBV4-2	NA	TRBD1	TGTGCCAGCAGCCAAGACAGGGGGGAAGCTTTCTTT	CASSQDRGEAFF
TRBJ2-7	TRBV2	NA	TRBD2	TGTGCCAGCAGTGAGAGAGGGACTAGCGGGGTCTACGAGCAGTACTTC	CASSERGTSGVYEQYF
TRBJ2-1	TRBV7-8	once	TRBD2	TGTGCCAGCAGCTTAGGCGGGGGGGGCAACAATGAGCAGTTCTTC	CASSLGGGGNNEQFF
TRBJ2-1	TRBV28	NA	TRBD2	TGTGCCAGCAGTTTGGGCGGGAGGGGCGGCGAGCAGTTCTTC	CASSLGGRGGEQFF
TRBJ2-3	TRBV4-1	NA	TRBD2	TGCGCCAGCAGGCCCTCGGGACTAGCGGGGGCCGGGGCCCCAGATACGCAGTATTTT	CASRPSGLAGAGAPDTQYF
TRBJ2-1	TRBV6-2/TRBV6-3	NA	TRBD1	TGTGCCAGCAGTTACGTCTTGGGACAGGAGTCCAATGAGCAGTTCTTC	CASSYVLGQESNEQFF
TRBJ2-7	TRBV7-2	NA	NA	TGTGCCAGCAGCAATCTCGGACTTCTGGATGAGCAGTACTTC	CASSNLGLLDEQYF
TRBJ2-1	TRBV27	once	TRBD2	TGTGCCAGCAGTTTTCGCCCGGTAAGACTAGCGGGAGTCAATGAGCAGTTCTTC	CASSFRPVRLAGVNEQFF
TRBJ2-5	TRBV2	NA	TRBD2	TGTGCCAGCAGTGAAGCGGGGACTAGCGGTGGGACCCAGTACTTC	CASSEAGTSGGTQYF
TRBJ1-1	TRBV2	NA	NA	TGTGCCAGCAGGGACACCCCGGACACTGAAGCTTTCTTT	CASRDTPDTEAFF
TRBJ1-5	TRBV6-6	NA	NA	TGTGCCAGCAGTCAGAGACCAGGAGGGGCCGGCGGCAATCAGCCCCAGCATTTT	CASSQRPGGAGGNQPQHF
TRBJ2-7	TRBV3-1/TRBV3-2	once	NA	TGTGCCAGCAGCCGGCGATGGGACATTGGAAACGAGCAGTACTTC	CASSRRWDIGNEQYF
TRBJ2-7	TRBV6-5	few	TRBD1	TGTGCCAGCAGAAGACAGGGATACGAGCAGTACTTC	CASRRQGYEQYF
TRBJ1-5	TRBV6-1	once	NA	TGTGCCAGCAGTGGACAGGAAATCAATCAGCCCCAGCATTTT	CASSGQEINQPQHF
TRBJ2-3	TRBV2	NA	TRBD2	TGTGCCAGCAGAGGAGCGGGGCGCACAGATACGCAGTATTTT	CASRGAGRTDTQYF
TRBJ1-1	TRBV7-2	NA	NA	TGTGCCAGCAGCTTAGAGCCCCTTAACACTGAAGCTTTCTTT	CASSLEPLNTEAFF
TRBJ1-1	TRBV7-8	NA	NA	TGTGCCAGCAGCTTATATTGGGTCAGGGACACTGAAGCTTTCTTT	CASSLYWVRDTEAFF
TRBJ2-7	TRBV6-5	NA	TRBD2	TGTGCCAGCAGTCCAAAGCGGGGGCCAGGCTACGAGCAGTACTTC	CASSPKRGPGYEQYF
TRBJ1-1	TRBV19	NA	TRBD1	TGTGCCAGTAGTAAGGACAGGGACACTGAAGCTTTCTTT	CASSKDRDTEAFF
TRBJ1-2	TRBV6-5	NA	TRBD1	TGTGCCAGCAGTTGGGACAGGGCTGGGGGCTACACCTTC	CASSWDRAGGYTF
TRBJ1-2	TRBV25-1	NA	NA	TGTGCCAGCAGTGAATGGGGGGGACATCGCTATGGCTACACCTTC	CASSEWGGHRYGYTF
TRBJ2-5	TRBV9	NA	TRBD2	TGTGCCAGCAGCGTAGGGATGGGACTAGCGGGAGTCAGGGAGACCCAGTACTTC	CASSVGMGLAGVRETQYF
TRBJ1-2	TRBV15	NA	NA	TGTGCCACCAGCATCTCCCGGGAAGCTAACTATGGCTACACCTTC	CATSISREANYGYTF
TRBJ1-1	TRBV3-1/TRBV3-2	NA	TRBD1	TGTGCCAGCAGCCGAGGACAGGGGGAGAGTGCTTTCTTT	CASSRGQGESAFF
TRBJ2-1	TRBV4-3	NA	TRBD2	TGCGCCAGCAGCCAAGATAGTGCGATAGCGGGGGGGCGCAGTGAGCAGTTCTTC	CASSQDSAIAGGRSEQFF
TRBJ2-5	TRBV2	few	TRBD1	TGTGCCAGCAGTAGGGACAGGGCCAAGACCCAGTACTTC	CASSRDRAKTQYF
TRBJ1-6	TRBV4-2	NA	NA	TGTGCCAGCAGCCAAGCCCAGGGGTATAATTCACCCCTCCACTTT	CASSQAQGYNSPLHF
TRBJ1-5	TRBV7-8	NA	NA	TGTGCCAGCAGCCCCCGGGGAGGTAGCAATCAGCCCCAGCATTTT	CASSPRGGSNQPQHF
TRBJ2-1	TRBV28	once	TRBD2	TGTGCCAGCAGTCCTGACGTGACTAGCGGGATCGTAAATGAGCAGTTCTTC	CASSPDVTSGIVNEQFF
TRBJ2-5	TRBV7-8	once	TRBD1	TGTGCCAGCAGCGCCGGACAGGGTACGGAGACCCAGTACTTC	CASSAGQGTETQYF
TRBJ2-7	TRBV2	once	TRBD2	TGTGCCAGCCAACGGACTAGCGGGACCTACGAGCAGTACTTC	CASQRTSGTYEQYF
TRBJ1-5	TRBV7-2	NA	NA	TGTGCCAGCAGCTTAATACAGAGCAATCAGCCCCAGCATTTT	CASSLIQSNQPQHF
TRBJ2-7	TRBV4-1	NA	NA	TGCGCCAGCAGCCAAGAAACAGGGTATTCCTACGAGCAGTACTTC	CASSQETGYSYEQYF
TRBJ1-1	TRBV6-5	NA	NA	TGTGCCAGCAAAAGAGATAACACTGAAGCTTTCTTT	CASKRDNTEAFF